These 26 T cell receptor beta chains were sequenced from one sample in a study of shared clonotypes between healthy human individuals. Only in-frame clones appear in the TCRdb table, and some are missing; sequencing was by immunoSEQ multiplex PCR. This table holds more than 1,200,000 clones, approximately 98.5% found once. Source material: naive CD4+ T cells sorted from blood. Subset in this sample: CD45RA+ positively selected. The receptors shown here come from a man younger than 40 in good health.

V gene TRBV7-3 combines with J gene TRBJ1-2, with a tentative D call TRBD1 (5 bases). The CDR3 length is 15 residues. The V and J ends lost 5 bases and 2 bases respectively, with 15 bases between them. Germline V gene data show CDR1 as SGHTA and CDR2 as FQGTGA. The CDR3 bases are TGTGCCAGCAGCCCTGGGGGTCGCCTCAACTATGGCTACACCTTC. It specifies CASSPGGRLNYGYTF.

CDR3 DNA: TGTGCCAGCAGTTTACATCAGCCCCAGCATTTT. Amino acid sequence: CASSLHQPQHF. The genes are TRBV28 and TRBJ1-5; no clear D. This CDR3 region has 11 residues. The V and J ends lost 2 bases and 5 bases respectively, with 1 base between them. Germline CDR1 reads MDHEN; CDR2 reads SYDVKM.

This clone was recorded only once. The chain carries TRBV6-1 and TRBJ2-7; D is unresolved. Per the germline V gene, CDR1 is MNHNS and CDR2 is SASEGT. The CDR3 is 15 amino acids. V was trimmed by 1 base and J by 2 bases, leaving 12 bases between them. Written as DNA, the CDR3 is TGTGCCAGCAGTGAAGGGTCAGGCGATACCTACGAGCAGTACTTC. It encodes CASSEGSGDTYEQYF.

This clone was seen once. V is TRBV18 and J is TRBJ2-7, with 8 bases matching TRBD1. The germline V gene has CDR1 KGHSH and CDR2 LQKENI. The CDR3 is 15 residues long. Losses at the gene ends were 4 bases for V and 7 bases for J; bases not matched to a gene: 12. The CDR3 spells CASSQTTGQDLEQYF. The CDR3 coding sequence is TGTGCCAGCTCACAGACTACGGGACAGGACTTGGAGCAGTACTTC.

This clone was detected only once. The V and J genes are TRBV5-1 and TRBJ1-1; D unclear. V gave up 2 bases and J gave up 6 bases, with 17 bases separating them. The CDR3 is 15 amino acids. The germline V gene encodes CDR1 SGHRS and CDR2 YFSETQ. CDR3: CASSFALGDSAEAFF. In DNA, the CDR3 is TGCGCCAGCAGCTTTGCCCTGGGAGACTCGGCTGAAGCTTTCTTT.

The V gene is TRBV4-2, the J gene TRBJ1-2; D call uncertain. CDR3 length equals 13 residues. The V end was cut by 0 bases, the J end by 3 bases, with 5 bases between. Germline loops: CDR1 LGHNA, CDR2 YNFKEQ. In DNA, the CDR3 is TGTGCCAGCAGCCAAGAGTCGGACTATGGCTACACCTTC. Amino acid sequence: CASSQESDYGYTF.

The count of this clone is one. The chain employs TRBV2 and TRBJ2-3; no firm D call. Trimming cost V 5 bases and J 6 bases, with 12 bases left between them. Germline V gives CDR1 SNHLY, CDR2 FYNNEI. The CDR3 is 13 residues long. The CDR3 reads CASSYRTGDTQYF. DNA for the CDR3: TGTGCCAGCAGTTACCGGACGGGTGATACGCAGTATTTT.

CDR3 residues: CASNARANREQYF. CDR3 nucleotides: TGTGCCAGCAATGCCCGGGCCAACAGAGAGCAGTACTTC. This chain uses TRBV28 with TRBJ2-7, with D uncertain. The CDR3 covers 13 residues. Germline CDR1 reads MDHEN; CDR2 reads SYDVKM. Between the trimmed V and J ends, which lost 7 bases and 7 bases, there was a span of 17 bases.

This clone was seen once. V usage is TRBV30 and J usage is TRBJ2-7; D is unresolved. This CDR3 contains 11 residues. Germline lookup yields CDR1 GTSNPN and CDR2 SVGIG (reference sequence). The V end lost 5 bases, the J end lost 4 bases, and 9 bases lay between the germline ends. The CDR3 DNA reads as TGTGCCTGGGCTGAGTTTTACGAGCAGTACTTC. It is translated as CAWAEFYEQYF.

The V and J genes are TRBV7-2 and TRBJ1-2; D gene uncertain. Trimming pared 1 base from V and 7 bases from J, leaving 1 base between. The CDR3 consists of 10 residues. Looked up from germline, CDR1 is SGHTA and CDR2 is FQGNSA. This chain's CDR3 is CASSLGGYTF. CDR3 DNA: TGTGCCAGCAGCTTAGGTGGCTACACCTTC.

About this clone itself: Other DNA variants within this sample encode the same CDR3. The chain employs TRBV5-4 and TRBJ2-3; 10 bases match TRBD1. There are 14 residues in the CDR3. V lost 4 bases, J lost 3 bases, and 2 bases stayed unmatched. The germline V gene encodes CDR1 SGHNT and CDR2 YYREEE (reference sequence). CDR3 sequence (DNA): TGTGCCAGCAGCCGGGACAGGGGTACAGATACGCAGTATTTT. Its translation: CASSRDRGTDTQYF.

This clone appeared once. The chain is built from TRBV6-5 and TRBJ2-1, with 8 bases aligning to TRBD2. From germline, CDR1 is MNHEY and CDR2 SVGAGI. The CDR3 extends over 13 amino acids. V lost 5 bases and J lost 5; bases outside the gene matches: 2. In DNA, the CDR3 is TGTGCCAGCAGTACTAGCGGAAACAATGAGCAGTTCTTC. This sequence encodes CASSTSGNNEQFF.

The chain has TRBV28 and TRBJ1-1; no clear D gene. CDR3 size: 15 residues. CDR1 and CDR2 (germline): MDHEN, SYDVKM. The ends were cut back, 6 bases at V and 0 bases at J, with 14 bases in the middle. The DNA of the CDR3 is TGTGCCAGCAGGTCTTCCTTTCGGGTGAACACTGAAGCTTTCTTT. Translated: CASRSSFRVNTEAFF.

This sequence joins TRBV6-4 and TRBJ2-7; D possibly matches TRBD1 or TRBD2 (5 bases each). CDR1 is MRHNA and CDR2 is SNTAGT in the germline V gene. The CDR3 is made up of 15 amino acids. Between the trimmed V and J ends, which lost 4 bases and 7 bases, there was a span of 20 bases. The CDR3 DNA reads TGTGCCAGCAGTGCGGAATTTGGGGGAAACAAGGAGCAGTACTTC. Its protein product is CASSAEFGGNKEQYF.

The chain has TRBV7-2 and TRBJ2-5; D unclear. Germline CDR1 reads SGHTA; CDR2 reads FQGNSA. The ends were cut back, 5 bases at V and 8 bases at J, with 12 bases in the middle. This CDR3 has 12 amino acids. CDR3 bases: TGTGCCAGCAGCATTAGCAAGTCCACCCAGTACTTC. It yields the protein CASSISKSTQYF.

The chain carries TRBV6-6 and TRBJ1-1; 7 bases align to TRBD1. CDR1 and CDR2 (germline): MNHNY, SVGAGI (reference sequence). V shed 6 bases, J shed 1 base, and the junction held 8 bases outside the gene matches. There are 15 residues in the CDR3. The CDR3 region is CASRFYRGENTEAFF. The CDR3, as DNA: TGTGCCAGCAGATTTTACAGGGGAGAGAACACTGAAGCTTTCTTT.

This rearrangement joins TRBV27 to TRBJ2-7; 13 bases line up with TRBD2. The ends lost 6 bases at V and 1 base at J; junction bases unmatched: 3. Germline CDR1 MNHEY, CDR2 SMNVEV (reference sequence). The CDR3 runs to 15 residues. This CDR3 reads CASRKLAGGSYEQYF. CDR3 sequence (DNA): TGTGCCAGCAGAAAACTAGCGGGAGGGTCCTACGAGCAGTACTTC.

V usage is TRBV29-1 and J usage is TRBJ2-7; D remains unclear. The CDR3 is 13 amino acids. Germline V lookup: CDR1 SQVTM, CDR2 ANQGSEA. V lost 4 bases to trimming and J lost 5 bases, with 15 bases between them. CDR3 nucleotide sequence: TGCAGCGTTGCAAGTCCCAACGTCCACGAGCAGTACTTC. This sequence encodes CSVASPNVHEQYF.

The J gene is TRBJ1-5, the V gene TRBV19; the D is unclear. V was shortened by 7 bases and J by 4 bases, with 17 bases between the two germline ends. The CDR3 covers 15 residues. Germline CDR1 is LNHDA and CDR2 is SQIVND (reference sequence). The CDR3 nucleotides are TGTGCCAGTAAGAGGGCTCAAGAAAAGAATCAGCCCCAGCATTTT. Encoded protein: CASKRAQEKNQPQHF.

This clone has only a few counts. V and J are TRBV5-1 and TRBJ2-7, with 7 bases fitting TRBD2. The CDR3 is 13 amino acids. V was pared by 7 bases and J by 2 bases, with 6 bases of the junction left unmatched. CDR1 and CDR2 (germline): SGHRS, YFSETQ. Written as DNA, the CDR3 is TGCGCCAGCGCCGGGGGGACTACCTACGAGCAGTACTTC. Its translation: CASAGGTTYEQYF.

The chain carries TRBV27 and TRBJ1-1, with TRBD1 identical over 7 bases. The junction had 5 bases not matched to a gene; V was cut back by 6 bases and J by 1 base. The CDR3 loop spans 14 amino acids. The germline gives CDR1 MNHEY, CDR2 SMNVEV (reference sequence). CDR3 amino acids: CASRVQGQNTEAFF. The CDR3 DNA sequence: TGTGCCAGCAGAGTACAGGGGCAGAACACTGAAGCTTTCTTT.

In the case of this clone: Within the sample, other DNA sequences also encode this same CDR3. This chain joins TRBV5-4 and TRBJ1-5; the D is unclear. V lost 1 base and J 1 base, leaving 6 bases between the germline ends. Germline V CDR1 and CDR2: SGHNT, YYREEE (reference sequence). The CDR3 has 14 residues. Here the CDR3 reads CASSLRGSNQPQHF. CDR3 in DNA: TGTGCCAGCAGCTTGAGAGGGAGCAATCAGCCCCAGCATTTT.

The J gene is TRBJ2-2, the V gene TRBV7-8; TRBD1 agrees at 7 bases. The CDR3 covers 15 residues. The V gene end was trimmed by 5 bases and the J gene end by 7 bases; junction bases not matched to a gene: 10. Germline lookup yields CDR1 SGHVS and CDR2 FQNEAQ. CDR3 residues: CASSRYRGEDGELFF. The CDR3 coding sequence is TGTGCCAGCAGCCGGTACAGGGGCGAGGACGGGGAGCTGTTTTTT.

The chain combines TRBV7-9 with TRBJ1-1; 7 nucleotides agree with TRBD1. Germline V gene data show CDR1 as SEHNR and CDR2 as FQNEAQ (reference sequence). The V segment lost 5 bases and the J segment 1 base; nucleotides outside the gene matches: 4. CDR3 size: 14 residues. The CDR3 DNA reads TGTGCCAGCAGCCAGACAGGGAAGAACACTGAAGCTTTCTTT. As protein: CASSQTGKNTEAFF.

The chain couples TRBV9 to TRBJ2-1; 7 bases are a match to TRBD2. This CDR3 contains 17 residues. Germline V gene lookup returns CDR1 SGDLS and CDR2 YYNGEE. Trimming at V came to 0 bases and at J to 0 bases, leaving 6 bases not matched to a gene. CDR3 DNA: TGTGCCAGCAGCGTAGGGGAGAGCGGGAACTCCTACAATGAGCAGTTCTTC. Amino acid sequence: CASSVGESGNSYNEQFF.

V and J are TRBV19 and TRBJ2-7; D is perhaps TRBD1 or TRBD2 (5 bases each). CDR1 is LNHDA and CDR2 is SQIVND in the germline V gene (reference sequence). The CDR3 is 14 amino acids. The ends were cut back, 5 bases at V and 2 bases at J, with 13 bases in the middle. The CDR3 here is CASSEGPLTYEQYF. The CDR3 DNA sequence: TGTGCCAGTAGTGAGGGACCTCTCACCTACGAGCAGTACTTC.